This T cell receptor beta chain was recovered during a study of blood T cell repertoires in COVID-19. Generated by immunoSEQ multiplex PCR, the TCRdb table keeps only in-frame clones and is missing some. The sample lists 150,000 to 200,000 clones; about 90% were seen once. The CDR3 runs to 13 residues. Germline V gene lookup returns CDR1 LGHDT and CDR2 YNNKEL (reference sequence). Trimming took off 1 base at V and 9 bases at J, with 12 bases between the two ends. Sequenced: peripheral blood. The chain uses TRBV3-1 (or the pseudogene TRBV3-2) and TRBJ1-1, with D unclear. The receptor was derived from a man aged 65 to 79 with active or convalescent COVID-19. CDR3 protein: CASSQVRFDKAFF. The CDR3 bases are TGTGCCAGCAGCCAAGTTCGTTTTGACAAAGCTTTCTTT.